These 29 T cell receptor beta chains originate from one sample sequenced in a study of T cell responses to AZD1222 COVID-19 vaccine. The repertoire was sequenced with immunoSEQ multiplex PCR; TCRdb's copy has only in-frame clones and lacks some. The table lists 80,000 or so clones, more than 90% of them singletons. Sequencing was performed on peripheral blood, taken 28 days after the second AZD1222 dose. These receptors were taken from an adult who received the AZD1222 COVID-19 vaccine.

This sequence joins TRBV21-1 and TRBJ1-1. TRBV21-1 is recorded as a pseudogene. CDR3 length equals 18 residues. This CDR3 reads CASSKHGAEGPRENEAFF. The CDR3 DNA reads as TGTGCCAGCAGCAAACATGGGGCAGAGGGCCCGAGGGAAAATGAAGCTTTCTTT.

This clone showed up just a few times. The chain uses TRBV19 and TRBJ2-3; weak D call: TRBD1 (6 bases). This CDR3 spans 14 amino acids. V shed 6 bases and J shed 0 bases, with 10 bases lying between them. Germline lookup yields CDR1 LNHDA and CDR2 SQIVND (reference sequence). In nucleotides, the CDR3 is TGTGCCAGTAGCTACAGGGTCAGCACAGATACGCAGTATTTT. Encoded protein: CASSYRVSTDTQYF.

V is TRBV30 and J is TRBJ1-4; D is undetermined. V lost 3 bases to trimming and J lost 6 bases, with 11 bases between them. The germline V gene has CDR1 GTSNPN and CDR2 SVGIG (reference sequence). CDR3 length equals 13 residues. CDR3 DNA sequence: TGTGCCTGGAGGCCCCACGGGGATGAAAAACTGTTTTTT. It is translated as CAWRPHGDEKLFF.

The chain has TRBV19 and TRBJ1-6; 10 bases match TRBD1. The germline CDR1 and CDR2 sequences are LNHDA and SQIVND (reference sequence). With 4 bases clipped from V and 4 bases from J, the junction kept 4 bases outside the gene matches. The CDR3 loop spans 16 amino acids. CDR3 residues: CASSTPDRGYNSPLHF. CDR3 in DNA: TGTGCCAGTAGTACTCCGGACAGGGGGTATAATTCACCCCTCCACTTT.

The chain uses TRBV6-6 and TRBJ2-7; D is ambiguous. This CDR3 spans 13 amino acids. Trimming took 7 bases from V and 3 from J, leaving 13 bases between them. Germline lookup yields CDR1 MNHNY and CDR2 SVGAGI (reference sequence). Here the CDR3 DNA reads TGTGCCAGCAAGGAAAGCCATCACTACGAGCAGTACTTC. Encoded protein: CASKESHHYEQYF.

The genes are TRBV7-9 and TRBJ1-3, with D hard to call. This CDR3 contains 14 residues. The V end lost 7 bases, the J end lost 4 bases, and 14 bases lay between the germline ends. Per the germline V gene, CDR1 is SEHNR and CDR2 is FQNEAQ (reference sequence). The CDR3 sequence is CASTLEAEGNTIYF. CDR3 bases: TGTGCCAGCACCCTGGAGGCAGAAGGAAACACCATATATTTT.

V gene TRBV28 combines with J gene TRBJ1-3; weak D call: TRBD1 (5 bases). CDR1 is MDHEN, CDR2 SYDVKM, per germline. The CDR3 spans 14 residues. Trimming cost V 6 bases and J 2 bases, with 11 bases left between them. The CDR3 DNA follows: TGTGCCAGCAGGGGGGGAGGGACTGGAAACACCATATATTTT. It is translated as CASRGGGTGNTIYF.

J is TRBJ2-1 and V is TRBV7-6; TRBD2 aligns across 14 bases. The CDR3 covers 17 residues. The V segment lost 5 bases and the J segment 1 base; nucleotides outside the gene matches: 4. CDR1 SGHVS and CDR2 FNYEAQ come from the germline V gene. In DNA, the CDR3 is TGTGCCAGCAGCCCTCGACTAGCGGGAGGGTCCTACAATGAGCAGTTCTTC. This sequence encodes CASSPRLAGGSYNEQFF.

The chain joins TRBV30 to TRBJ1-4; 10 bases agree with TRBD1. Germline trimming cut 3 bases from V and 12 bases from J; bases unmatched to any gene: 10. This CDR3 has 14 residues. Per the germline V gene, CDR1 is GTSNPN and CDR2 is SVGIG (reference sequence). The CDR3 here is CAWRPGTGVGELFF. The CDR3 DNA follows: TGTGCCTGGAGGCCCGGGACAGGGGTCGGAGAACTGTTTTTT.

In this sample, this clone turned up once. The CDR3 DNA sequence: TGTGCCAGCAGTCCCCCGGTCGGGGAAATCTCAATCTATGGCTACACCTTC. Protein product: CASSPPVGEISIYGYTF. V gene TRBV28 combines with J gene TRBJ1-2; D uncertain. Germline values: CDR1 MDHEN, CDR2 SYDVKM. This CDR3 has 17 residues. V was pared by 5 bases and J by 4 bases, with 23 bases between.

This clone was recorded a few times. The CDR3 is CASSPLTNTGELFF. CDR3 bases: TGTGCCAGCAGCCCCCTAACGAACACCGGGGAGCTGTTTTTT. The rearrangement uses TRBV7-2 and TRBJ2-2; D not certain. Trimming took off 5 bases at V and 0 bases at J, with 7 bases between the two ends. The CDR3 sequence is 14 residues long. Germline values: CDR1 SGHTA, CDR2 FQGNSA.

This chain joins TRBV19 and TRBJ2-1; weak D call: TRBD2 (5 bases). The germline gives CDR1 LNHDA, CDR2 SQIVND (reference sequence). The CDR3 is made up of 15 amino acids. Trimming shortened V by 3 bases and J by 6 bases, and 15 bases separated the two germline ends. In nucleotides, the CDR3 is TGTGCCAGTAGTATCACGGGGTTTTTGAGCAATGAGCAGTTCTTC. It yields the protein CASSITGFLSNEQFF.

J is TRBJ1-4 and V is TRBV28; D unresolved. There are 12 residues in the CDR3. Per germline, CDR1 MDHEN and CDR2 SYDVKM. V lost 9 bases and J lost 4, with 9 bases in between. The CDR3 is CASNRGNEKLFF. DNA for the CDR3: TGTGCCAGTAACCGTGGTAATGAAAAACTGTTTTTT.

The CDR3 protein is CASSPGWSSYNEQFF. The DNA of the CDR3 is TGTGCCAGCAGCCCGGGGTGGAGCTCCTACAATGAGCAGTTCTTC. The genes are TRBV7-9 and TRBJ2-1, with D possibly matching TRBD2 (5 bases). CDR1 SEHNR and CDR2 FQNEAQ come from the germline V gene (reference sequence). V lost 5 bases, J lost 0 bases, and 11 bases lay in between. This CDR3 comprises 15 residues. Full variable domain (outside the CDR3, taken from reference TRBV7-9 and TRBJ2-1): DTGVSQNPRHKITKRGQNVTFRCDPISEHNRLYWYRQTLGQGPEFLTYFQNEAQLEKSRLLSDRFSAERPKGSFSTLEIQRTEQGDSAMYLCASSPGWSSYNEQFFGPGTRLTVL.

The CDR3 nucleotides read TGTGCCAGCAGCTTGGAGCCCCAGGAGGTTGGGGAAAAACTGTTTTTT. It encodes CASSLEPQEVGEKLFF. The rearrangement links TRBV5-5 to TRBJ1-4; D uncertain. The CDR3 consists of 16 residues. CDR1 is SGHKS, CDR2 YYEKEE, per germline (reference sequence). V was clipped by 0 bases and J by 8 bases, with 17 bases between them.

The CDR3 DNA is TGTGCCAGCACTCAGGGAAGGGGTGACACTGAAGCTTTCTTT. Its translation: CASTQGRGDTEAFF. The genes are TRBV6-5 and TRBJ1-1, with D perhaps matching TRBD1 (5 bases). Germline V lookup: CDR1 MNHEY, CDR2 SVGAGI. V was pared by 7 bases and J by 3 bases, with 15 bases between. The CDR3 length is 14 residues.

The chain links TRBV19 to TRBJ1-2, with 10 nucleotides matching TRBD1. Germline CDR1 and CDR2: LNHDA and SQIVND (reference sequence). This CDR3 contains 14 residues. V lost 7 bases, J lost 5 bases, and 7 bases stayed unmatched. CDR3 DNA sequence: TGTGCCAGTACGACAGGGGGCTTGTCATATGGCTACACCTTC. Its translation is CASTTGGLSYGYTF.

The chain uses TRBV30 and TRBJ1-5; 10 nucleotides align to TRBD1. Germline CDR1 is GTSNPN and CDR2 is SVGIG (reference sequence). CDR3 length equals 15 residues. Trimming removed 2 bases from V and 7 bases from J; junction bases left unmatched: 8. Written as DNA, the CDR3 is TGTGCCTGGAGTCCCCGGGACAGGGGATACCAGCCCCAGCATTTT. Translation: CAWSPRDRGYQPQHF.

This clone was recorded only once. The chain links TRBV18 to TRBJ2-6, with TRBD1 identical over 9 bases. J gave up 4 bases and V 6 bases, and 7 bases lay outside the gene matches. The CDR3 runs to 16 residues. The germline V gene has CDR1 KGHSH and CDR2 LQKENI. The CDR3 loop is CASSTGGPEGANVLTF. CDR3 nucleotides: TGTGCCAGCTCCACAGGGGGCCCGGAGGGGGCCAACGTCCTGACTTTC. The full variable domain, with the rest looked up from reference TRBV18 and TRBJ2-6, is NAGVMQNPRHLVRRRGQEARLRCSPMKGHSHVYWYRQLPEEGLKFMVYLQKENIIDESGMPKERFSAEFPKEGPSILRIQQVVRGDSAAYFCASSTGGPEGANVLTFGAGSRLTVL.

The chain employs TRBV7-5 and TRBJ2-3; the table names TRBD2, a call not compared with the DNA. TRBV7-5 is described as a pseudogene. The CDR3 sequence is 14 residues long. The CDR3 here is CVRSFCGGVDTQYF. Written as DNA, the CDR3 is TGTGTCAGAAGCTTTTGTGGGGGGGTGGATACGCAGTATTTT.

V gene TRBV18 combines with J gene TRBJ1-2; TRBD1 matches at 7 bases. Trimming removed 2 bases from V and 3 bases from J; junction bases left unmatched: 6. The germline V gene has CDR1 KGHSH and CDR2 LQKENI. The CDR3 spans 15 residues. CDR3 nucleotide sequence: TGTGCCAGCTCACCAGTAGGGGGCCGGGACTATGGCTACACCTTC. Amino acid sequence: CASSPVGGRDYGYTF. Based on the CDR3 plus reference TRBV18 and TRBJ1-2, the full variable domain is NAGVMQNPRHLVRRRGQEARLRCSPMKGHSHVYWYRQLPEEGLKFMVYLQKENIIDESGMPKERFSAEFPKEGPSILRIQQVVRGDSAAYFCASSPVGGRDYGYTFGSGTRLTVV.

The chain recombines TRBV4-1 with TRBJ1-4; TRBD1 might be the D (5 bases). CDR1 is MGHRA and CDR2 is YSYEKL in the germline V gene. The ends were cut back, 2 bases at V and 5 bases at J, with 9 bases in the middle. CDR3 size: 14 residues. As DNA, the CDR3 is TGCGCCAGCAGCCAACTGGGGCAGAATGAAAAACTGTTTTTT. Its protein product is CASSQLGQNEKLFF.

The CDR3, as DNA: TGTGCCAGCAGTTTACGTTCAGGGCCCTCTGGAAACACCATATATTTT. This sequence encodes CASSLRSGPSGNTIYF. The genes are TRBV27 and TRBJ1-3; tentative D call: TRBD1 (5 bases). The germline gives CDR1 MNHEY, CDR2 SMNVEV (reference sequence). The CDR3 sequence is 16 residues long. Trimming removed 2 bases from V and 0 bases from J, with 11 bases in between.

The chain uses TRBV11-2 and TRBJ2-2, with 11 bases identical to TRBD2. The CDR3 has 18 amino acids. The germline gives CDR1 SGHAT, CDR2 FQNNGV. Germline trimming cut 1 base from V and 7 bases from J; bases unmatched to any gene: 11. CDR3 DNA sequence: TGTGCCAGCAGCTTAGTGGTAGCGGGAGGGCCTAGGAGCGGGGAGCTGTTTTTT. This codes for CASSLVVAGGPRSGELFF.

The sample holds one count of this clone. This chain links TRBV5-1 with TRBJ2-1; D is perhaps TRBD1 or TRBD2 (5 bases each). Germline V gene lookup returns CDR1 SGHRS and CDR2 YFSETQ. Trimming cost V 0 bases and J 5 bases, with 12 bases left between them. The CDR3 runs 15 residues. The CDR3 here is CASSLALGANNEQFF. The DNA of the CDR3 is TGCGCCAGCAGCTTGGCCCTCGGGGCCAACAATGAGCAGTTCTTC.

V and J are TRBV7-9 and TRBJ2-3; D possibly corresponds to TRBD2 (5 bases). Deletions cut 0 bases from V and 0 bases from J, with 13 bases between. CDR1 is SEHNR, CDR2 FQNEAQ, per germline (reference sequence). The CDR3 is 17 amino acids. CDR3 protein: CASSLALSRTSTDTQYF. CDR3 DNA sequence: TGTGCCAGCAGCTTAGCGCTCTCGCGGACTAGCACAGATACGCAGTATTTT. Together with reference TRBV7-9 and TRBJ2-3, the CDR3 gives the full variable domain: DTGVSQNPRHKITKRGQNVTFRCDPISEHNRLYWYRQTLGQGPEFLTYFQNEAQLEKSRLLSDRFSAERPKGSFSTLEIQRTEQGDSAMYLCASSLALSRTSTDTQYFGPGTRLTVL.

The chain links TRBV27 to TRBJ1-2; 9 bases line up with TRBD1. The trim removed 5 bases at V and 7 bases at J, leaving 5 bases unmatched. CDR3 length: 13 amino acids. Per germline, CDR1 MNHEY and CDR2 SMNVEV (reference sequence). CDR3 nucleotides: TGTGCCAGCAGTGTGGACAGGGGAGGTGGCTACACCTTC. It specifies CASSVDRGGGYTF.

V usage is TRBV19 and J usage is TRBJ2-6; tentative D call: TRBD2 (5 bases). This CDR3 spans 14 amino acids. V lost 5 bases, J lost 1 base, and 6 bases lay in between. Germline V CDR1 and CDR2: LNHDA, SQIVND (reference sequence). DNA for the CDR3: TGTGCCAGTAGTCGGGATTCTGGGGCCAACGTCCTGACTTTC. Translating gives CASSRDSGANVLTF. Drawing the rest from reference TRBV19 and TRBJ2-6, the complete variable domain is DGGITQSPKYLFRKEGQNVTLSCEQNLNHDAMYWYRQDPGQGLRLIYYSQIVNDFQKGDIAEGYSVSREKKESFPLTVTSAQKNPTAFYLCASSRDSGANVLTFGAGSRLTVL.

This chain uses TRBV7-9 with TRBJ2-2; D gene unclear. This CDR3 region has 14 residues. V lost 5 bases and J lost 5, with 12 bases in between. Looked up from germline, CDR1 is SEHNR and CDR2 is FQNEAQ (reference sequence). The CDR3 nucleotides are TGTGCCAGCAGCCCAGGTGGCAGGACCGGGGAGCTGTTTTTT. It encodes CASSPGGRTGELFF.